This T cell receptor beta chain was captured in a study of read filtering for tumor transcriptome and immune sequencing. Overall study: Mean patient age was approximately 66 years, range about 40 to 85; roughly 18 male, around 15 female. Study-wide findings and caveats: Dropping single-read clonotypes raised IR-seq and RNA-seq shared-clonotype correlation. Sorted CD138-negative bone marrow cells were not purified T cells.

This clonotype came up many times. Its target is not known. CDR1 SEHNR and CDR2 FQNEAQ come from the germline V gene (reference sequence). The CDR3 is 16 residues long. Trimming cost V 5 bases and J 1 base; bases outside gene matches: 5. Molecular barcoded adaptors covering alpha/delta and beta/gamma chains were used on 400 ng RNA. TCRdb redid the calling of the reads with MiXCR, one entry per CDR3 protein. This sample yields about 62,000 distinct CDR3 sequences, of which less than 20% are seen a single time; roughly 11% belongs to the top ten. Sampling of bone marrow took place during active disease in every patient.

This chain uses TRBV7-9 with TRBJ2-5; 12 positions match TRBD1. The clonotype originates from a donor aged 40 or over with multiple myeloma. Sequences were obtained from a population of CD138-negative cells sorted from bone marrow. Here the CDR3 reads CASSPGQGAAQETQYF. The CDR3 coding sequence is TGTGCCAGCAGCCCGGGACAGGGGGCGGCCCAAGAGACCCAGTACTTC.